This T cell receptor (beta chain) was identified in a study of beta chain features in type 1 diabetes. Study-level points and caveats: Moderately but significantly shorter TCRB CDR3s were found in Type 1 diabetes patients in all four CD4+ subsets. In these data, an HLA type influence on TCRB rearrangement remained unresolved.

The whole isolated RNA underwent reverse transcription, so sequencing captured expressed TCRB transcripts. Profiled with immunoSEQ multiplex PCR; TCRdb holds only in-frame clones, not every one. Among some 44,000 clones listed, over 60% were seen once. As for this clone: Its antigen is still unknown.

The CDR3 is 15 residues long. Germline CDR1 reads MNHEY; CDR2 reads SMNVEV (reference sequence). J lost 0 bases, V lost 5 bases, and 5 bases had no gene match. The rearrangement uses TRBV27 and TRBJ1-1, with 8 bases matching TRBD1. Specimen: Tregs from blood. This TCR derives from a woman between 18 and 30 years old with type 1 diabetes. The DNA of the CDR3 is TGTGCCAGCAGTCCGAGGACAGGGATGAACACTGAAGCTTTCTTT. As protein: CASSPRTGMNTEAFF.